This T cell receptor beta chain derives from a study of OX40 agonist ivuxolimab in advanced cancers. Whole-study results and caveats: On average, CD8+ T cells showed a greater number of expanded clones than CD4+.

V gave up 0 bases and J gave up 10 bases; unmatched junction bases: 4. CDR3 length: 14 amino acids. Germline assignment: CDR1 MNHEY and CDR2 SMNVEV (reference sequence). Produced via immunoSEQ multiplex PCR; TCRdb's table is partial and in-frame only. The sample yields fewer than 85,000 clones, about nine tenths seen once. This clone has just one count. Its antigen is currently unknown. Sequencing was performed on CD4+ or CD8+ T cells sorted from blood, taken in a trial of the OX40 agonist ivuxolimab. The rearrangement joins TRBV27 to TRBJ2-1, with 9 bases fitting TRBD2. The clonotype comes from an adult with an advanced solid tumor such as melanoma, head and neck, liver or kidney cancer. DNA for the CDR3: TGTGCCAGCAGTTTATCGGCACTAGCGGGCGAGCAGTTCTTC. Translation: CASSLSALAGEQFF.